This is a list of T cell receptor beta chains from one sample in a study of response to subunit inactivated influenza vaccine. MiXCR, run by TCRdb on the RT-PCR reads, gives a single entry per CDR3 protein. This table has 170,000 or so distinct CDR3 sequences, around 10% appearing once. Sequenced material: CD8+ T cells sorted from PBMCs, taken around 2 years after vaccination. The receptors originated from a man in his fifties or sixties who received an inactivated influenza vaccine. The CDR3 runs from the conserved cysteine through the conserved F or W. D genes are given only for firm matches. Clone size is shown for a subset of rows, as once, few, many or a class of expanded clone.

CDR3nt: TGTGCCAGCACCCCGAGCACCGGGGAGCTGTTTTTT
CDR3aa: CASTPSTGELFF
abundance: .
d_gene: .
len: 12
j_gene: TRBJ2-2
v_gene: TRBV25-1

CDR3nt: TGTGCCAGCAGTTCCCCGGGACTAGCGGGGGACCACTCTGGGGCCAACGTCCTGACTTTC
CDR3aa: CASSSPGLAGDHSGANVLTF
abundance: .
d_gene: TRBD2
len: 20
j_gene: TRBJ2-6
v_gene: TRBV27

CDR3nt: TGTGCCAGCAGCATGGGACAGGGGTTCCCTAACATTTACGAGCAGTACTTC
CDR3aa: CASSMGQGFPNIYEQYF
abundance: many
d_gene: TRBD1
len: 17
j_gene: TRBJ2-7
v_gene: TRBV7-6

CDR3nt: TGTGCCAGCAGCGCGGGCCGGGCGGTTTACAATGAGCAGTTCTTC
CDR3aa: CASSAGRAVYNEQFF
abundance: .
d_gene: .
len: 15
j_gene: TRBJ2-1
v_gene: TRBV12-3/TRBV12-4

CDR3nt: TGTGCCAGCGGGCCTGCGGGAATCTACGAGCAGTACTTC
CDR3aa: CASGPAGIYEQYF
abundance: many
d_gene: .
len: 13
j_gene: TRBJ2-7
v_gene: TRBV7-2

CDR3nt: TGCGCCAGCAGCTGGACGGTCTCTGGGGCCAACGTCCTGACTTTC
CDR3aa: CASSWTVSGANVLTF
abundance: many
d_gene: .
len: 15
j_gene: TRBJ2-6
v_gene: TRBV5-1

CDR3nt: TGTGCCAGCAGGGCGGGTGTTTGGGGGCCCCCAACGCAGTATTTT
CDR3aa: CASRAGVWGPPTQYF
abundance: .
d_gene: .
len: 15
j_gene: TRBJ2-3
v_gene: TRBV6-2/TRBV6-3

CDR3nt: TGCAGTGCTAGAGATCACAGAGGGGTCAATGAGCAGTTCTTC
CDR3aa: CSARDHRGVNEQFF
abundance: .
d_gene: .
len: 14
j_gene: TRBJ2-1
v_gene: TRBV20-1

CDR3nt: TGTGCCAGCAGCTCTCGTCTAGCGGGAGCGGTCGGGGAGCTGTTTTTT
CDR3aa: CASSSRLAGAVGELFF
abundance: .
d_gene: TRBD2
len: 16
j_gene: TRBJ2-2
v_gene: TRBV7-8

CDR3nt: TGTGCCAGCAGCCAAGATTTGGCGACAGGGCAGTTCTTC
CDR3aa: CASSQDLATGQFF
abundance: few
d_gene: .
len: 13
j_gene: TRBJ2-1
v_gene: TRBV4-2

CDR3nt: TGTGCCAGCAGTTTAGCGCTCCCAGGGGGAATCTACTCTGGGGCCAACGTCCTGACTTTC
CDR3aa: CASSLALPGGIYSGANVLTF
abundance: few
d_gene: TRBD1
len: 20
j_gene: TRBJ2-6
v_gene: TRBV12-3/TRBV12-4

CDR3nt: TGTGCCAGCAGTTCCCCGGCGAACACCATATATTTT
CDR3aa: CASSSPANTIYF
abundance: .
d_gene: .
len: 12
j_gene: TRBJ1-3
v_gene: TRBV12-3/TRBV12-4

CDR3nt: TGTGCCAGCAGGACTAGCGGGGATGGATACGAGCAGTACTTC
CDR3aa: CASRTSGDGYEQYF
abundance: many
d_gene: TRBD2
len: 14
j_gene: TRBJ2-7
v_gene: TRBV12-3/TRBV12-4

CDR3nt: TGTGCCAGCAGTGAAGGTTGGGGCGCAGATACGCAGTATTTT
CDR3aa: CASSEGWGADTQYF
abundance: .
d_gene: .
len: 14
j_gene: TRBJ2-3
v_gene: TRBV2

CDR3nt: TGTGCCAGCAGCTTAGGTGTGGCCTCTAGCACAGATACGCAGTATTTT
CDR3aa: CASSLGVASSTDTQYF
abundance: many
d_gene: .
len: 16
j_gene: TRBJ2-3
v_gene: TRBV7-6

CDR3nt: TGTGCCAGCAGTTTGGCAAGCGGGGCTAACAATGAGCAGTTCTTC
CDR3aa: CASSLASGANNEQFF
abundance: .
d_gene: TRBD2
len: 15
j_gene: TRBJ2-1
v_gene: TRBV28

CDR3nt: TGTGCCAGCAGTCCCAATAGCGGGATGCGGTACAATGAGCAGTTCTTC
CDR3aa: CASSPNSGMRYNEQFF
abundance: .
d_gene: TRBD2
len: 16
j_gene: TRBJ2-1
v_gene: TRBV28

CDR3nt: TGTGCCAGCACCCCAGGGTCCGTCGGGGAGCTGTTTTTT
CDR3aa: CASTPGSVGELFF
abundance: .
d_gene: .
len: 13
j_gene: TRBJ2-2
v_gene: TRBV13

CDR3nt: TGCGCCAGCAGCCAATCTATAGCGGCCAGCACAGATACGCAGTATTTT
CDR3aa: CASSQSIAASTDTQYF
abundance: .
d_gene: .
len: 16
j_gene: TRBJ2-3
v_gene: TRBV4-3

CDR3nt: TGTGCCAGTAGTACCCTGGGACTAGCGGGAAACCCCTACAATGAGCAGTTCTTC
CDR3aa: CASSTLGLAGNPYNEQFF
abundance: .
d_gene: TRBD2
len: 18
j_gene: TRBJ2-1
v_gene: TRBV19

CDR3nt: TGCAGCGGATTAAGGGCCGGGGAGCTGTTTTTT
CDR3aa: CSGLRAGELFF
abundance: .
d_gene: .
len: 11
j_gene: TRBJ2-2
v_gene: TRBV29-1

CDR3nt: TGTGCCAGCAGCCCCAAGCGGGGCTCCTACAATGAGCAGTTCTTC
CDR3aa: CASSPKRGSYNEQFF
abundance: .
d_gene: TRBD2
len: 15
j_gene: TRBJ2-1
v_gene: TRBV13

CDR3nt: TGCAGCGTTGAACACCGCTTGAACACTGAAGCTTTCTTT
CDR3aa: CSVEHRLNTEAFF
abundance: few
d_gene: .
len: 13
j_gene: TRBJ1-1
v_gene: TRBV29-1

CDR3nt: TGCGCCAGCAGCCAGGTCGCTAGCGGGGCTACCTACGAGCAGTACTTC
CDR3aa: CASSQVASGATYEQYF
abundance: few
d_gene: TRBD2
len: 16
j_gene: TRBJ2-7
v_gene: TRBV4-1

CDR3nt: TGTGCCAGCAGTTTCGGAGCCAGCGTTCAATCCTACGAGCAGTACTTC
CDR3aa: CASSFGASVQSYEQYF
abundance: many
d_gene: .
len: 16
j_gene: TRBJ2-7
v_gene: TRBV12-3/TRBV12-4

CDR3nt: TGCAGTGCTAGTTGGGGGACAGGGCTCGACATTCAGTACTTC
CDR3aa: CSASWGTGLDIQYF
abundance: few
d_gene: TRBD1
len: 14
j_gene: TRBJ2-4
v_gene: TRBV20-1

CDR3nt: TGTGCCAGCAGCCAAGTAATCCAGCGGGAGTTTCATGAGCAGTTCTTC
CDR3aa: CASSQVIQREFHEQFF
abundance: few
d_gene: TRBD2
len: 16
j_gene: TRBJ2-1
v_gene: TRBV4-2

CDR3nt: TGCGCCAGCAGCCCTACTTTGAGTGACAACTCCTACGAGCAGTACTTC
CDR3aa: CASSPTLSDNSYEQYF
abundance: few
d_gene: .
len: 16
j_gene: TRBJ2-7
v_gene: TRBV4-1

CDR3nt: TGTGCCAGCAGCGTTAGCAGCATCCCGTATAATTCACCCCTCCACTTT
CDR3aa: CASSVSSIPYNSPLHF
abundance: many
d_gene: .
len: 16
j_gene: TRBJ1-6
v_gene: TRBV9

CDR3nt: TGCAGCGTTGAAGGGGTGAATAGCGCCGAGCAGTACTTC
CDR3aa: CSVEGVNSAEQYF
abundance: many
d_gene: .
len: 13
j_gene: TRBJ2-7
v_gene: TRBV29-1

CDR3nt: TGCGCCAGCAGTGAGCCCTACACCGGGGAGCTGTTTTTT
CDR3aa: CASSEPYTGELFF
abundance: .
d_gene: .
len: 13
j_gene: TRBJ2-2
v_gene: TRBV10-1

CDR3nt: TGTGCCATCAGGGGGATCGGGGAGCTGTTTTTT
CDR3aa: CAIRGIGELFF
abundance: many
d_gene: .
len: 11
j_gene: TRBJ2-2
v_gene: TRBV10-3

CDR3nt: TGTGCCAGCAGTTTAACACAGAACACAGATACGCAGTATTTT
CDR3aa: CASSLTQNTDTQYF
abundance: .
d_gene: .
len: 14
j_gene: TRBJ2-3
v_gene: TRBV28

CDR3nt: TGCGCCAGCAGCCAAGGACAGGGGAGAGAGACCCAGTACTTC
CDR3aa: CASSQGQGRETQYF
abundance: few
d_gene: TRBD1
len: 14
j_gene: TRBJ2-5
v_gene: TRBV4-1

CDR3nt: TGTGCCTGGAGTGTAGAGGGGGCGGCGAACACCGGGGAGCTGTTTTTT
CDR3aa: CAWSVEGAANTGELFF
abundance: .
d_gene: TRBD1
len: 16
j_gene: TRBJ2-2
v_gene: TRBV30

CDR3nt: TGCAGTGCTACAGTTAACACTGAAGCTTTCTTT
CDR3aa: CSATVNTEAFF
abundance: .
d_gene: .
len: 11
j_gene: TRBJ1-1
v_gene: TRBV20-1

CDR3nt: TGTGCCATCAGTGAGCTAACTGGGGGGTTTTCACCCCTCCACTTT
CDR3aa: CAISELTGGFSPLHF
abundance: .
d_gene: .
len: 15
j_gene: TRBJ1-6
v_gene: TRBV10-3

CDR3nt: TGTGCCAGCAGTTTCGGACAGGGACCACAAGAGACCCAGTACTTC
CDR3aa: CASSFGQGPQETQYF
abundance: many
d_gene: TRBD1
len: 15
j_gene: TRBJ2-5
v_gene: TRBV12-3/TRBV12-4

CDR3nt: TGTGCCAGCAACCTTGGGACAGGGATCTACGAGCAGTACTTC
CDR3aa: CASNLGTGIYEQYF
abundance: few
d_gene: TRBD1
len: 14
j_gene: TRBJ2-7
v_gene: TRBV28

CDR3nt: TGTGCCAGCAGTTACTCCTTATACTTAGCGGAACGCACAGATACGCAGTATTTT
CDR3aa: CASSYSLYLAERTDTQYF
abundance: many
d_gene: .
len: 18
j_gene: TRBJ2-3
v_gene: TRBV6-2/TRBV6-3

CDR3nt: TGTGCCAGCAGTCCGCAGGGGGCGCCGGGCTACACCTTC
CDR3aa: CASSPQGAPGYTF
abundance: many
d_gene: TRBD1
len: 13
j_gene: TRBJ1-2
v_gene: TRBV27

CDR3nt: TGCGCCAGCAGCTTTTCCCCCAAACCGAACACCGGGGAGCTGTTTTTT
CDR3aa: CASSFSPKPNTGELFF
abundance: many
d_gene: .
len: 16
j_gene: TRBJ2-2
v_gene: TRBV5-1

CDR3nt: TGTGCCAGCAGCTTGGGGACAGGGGGAGATTCACCCCTCCACTTT
CDR3aa: CASSLGTGGDSPLHF
abundance: many
d_gene: TRBD1
len: 15
j_gene: TRBJ1-6
v_gene: TRBV7-3

CDR3nt: TGTGCCATCAGTGACTCCGGGACAGGGGATAGCAATCAGCCCCAGCATTTT
CDR3aa: CAISDSGTGDSNQPQHF
abundance: many
d_gene: TRBD1
len: 17
j_gene: TRBJ1-5
v_gene: TRBV10-3

CDR3nt: TGCAGCGTTGATCTGGGGACTAGTAACGACGAGCAGTACTTC
CDR3aa: CSVDLGTSNDEQYF
abundance: few
d_gene: TRBD2
len: 14
j_gene: TRBJ2-7
v_gene: TRBV29-1

CDR3nt: TGTGCCAGCAGGACTACAGAGAACACTGAAGCTTTCTTT
CDR3aa: CASRTTENTEAFF
abundance: few
d_gene: .
len: 13
j_gene: TRBJ1-1
v_gene: TRBV2

CDR3nt: TGTGCCAGCAGTTTGGTATTAAGCAGGACAGATACGCAGTATTTT
CDR3aa: CASSLVLSRTDTQYF
abundance: .
d_gene: .
len: 15
j_gene: TRBJ2-3
v_gene: TRBV27

CDR3nt: TGTGCCAGCAGCCAAGACCCCGGGGACTCCTACGAGCAGTACTTC
CDR3aa: CASSQDPGDSYEQYF
abundance: .
d_gene: .
len: 15
j_gene: TRBJ2-7
v_gene: TRBV4-2

CDR3nt: TGTGCCAGCAGCCAAATCTGGCAGGGAGGGTATGGCTACACCTTC
CDR3aa: CASSQIWQGGYGYTF
abundance: .
d_gene: .
len: 15
j_gene: TRBJ1-2
v_gene: TRBV3-1

CDR3nt: TGTGCCAGCAGCCCAACCCCAAACTACGAGCAGTACTTC
CDR3aa: CASSPTPNYEQYF
abundance: .
d_gene: .
len: 13
j_gene: TRBJ2-7
v_gene: TRBV7-9